Reported below is one T cell receptor (beta chain). Antigen specificity is unknown. This specimen comes from a study of PD-1 blockade in classical Hodgkin lymphoma. The time point: cycle 4 day 1 (C4D1), after 6 weeks of nivolumab. Every single patient, without exception, relapsed after autologous stem cell transplantation, and brentuximab vedotin exposure varied. Findings of the study overall: Complete responders possessed baseline diversity comparable to newly diagnosed patients. Nivolumab initiated under 1 year post-ASCT led to patient exclusion.

This table comes from immunoSEQ multiplex PCR, and its TCRdb copy is limited to in-frame clones, with some not included. The profile covers about 44,000 clones, with roughly 65% appearing a single time and 2.5% to 3.5% taken by the ten largest. The TCR was taken from a human donor with classical Hodgkin lymphoma. This specimen was peripheral blood mononuclear cells (PBMCs), taken before the fourth cycle of nivolumab.

CDR3 region: CASCPQGFPYEQYF. DNA for the CDR3: TGTGCCAGCTGCCCCCAGGGGTTTCCCTACGAGCAGTACTTC. This sequence joins TRBV5-6 and TRBJ2-7; possible D gene TRBD1, 6 bases. In germline, CDR1 is SGHDT, CDR2 YYEEEE. V lost 7 bases and J lost 2, with 16 bases in between. The CDR3 contains 14 residues.